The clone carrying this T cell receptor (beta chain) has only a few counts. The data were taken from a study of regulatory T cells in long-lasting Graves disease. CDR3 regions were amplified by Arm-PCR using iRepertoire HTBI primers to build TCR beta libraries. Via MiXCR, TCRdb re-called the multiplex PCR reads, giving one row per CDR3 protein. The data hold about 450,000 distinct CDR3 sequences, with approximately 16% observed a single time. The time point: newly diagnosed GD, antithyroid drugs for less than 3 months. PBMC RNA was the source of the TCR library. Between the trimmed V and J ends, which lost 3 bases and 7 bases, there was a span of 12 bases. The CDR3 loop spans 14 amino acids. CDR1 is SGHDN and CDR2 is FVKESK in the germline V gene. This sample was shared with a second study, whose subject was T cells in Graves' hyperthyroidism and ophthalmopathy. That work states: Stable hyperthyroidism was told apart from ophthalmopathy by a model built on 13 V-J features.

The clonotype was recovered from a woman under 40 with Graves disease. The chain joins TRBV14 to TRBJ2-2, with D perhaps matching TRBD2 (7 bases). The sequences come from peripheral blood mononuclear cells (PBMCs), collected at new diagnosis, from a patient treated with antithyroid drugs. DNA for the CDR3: TGTGCCAGCAGCCAGCGGGGGCCGAGCGGGGAGCTGTTTTTT. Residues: CASSQRGPSGELFF.